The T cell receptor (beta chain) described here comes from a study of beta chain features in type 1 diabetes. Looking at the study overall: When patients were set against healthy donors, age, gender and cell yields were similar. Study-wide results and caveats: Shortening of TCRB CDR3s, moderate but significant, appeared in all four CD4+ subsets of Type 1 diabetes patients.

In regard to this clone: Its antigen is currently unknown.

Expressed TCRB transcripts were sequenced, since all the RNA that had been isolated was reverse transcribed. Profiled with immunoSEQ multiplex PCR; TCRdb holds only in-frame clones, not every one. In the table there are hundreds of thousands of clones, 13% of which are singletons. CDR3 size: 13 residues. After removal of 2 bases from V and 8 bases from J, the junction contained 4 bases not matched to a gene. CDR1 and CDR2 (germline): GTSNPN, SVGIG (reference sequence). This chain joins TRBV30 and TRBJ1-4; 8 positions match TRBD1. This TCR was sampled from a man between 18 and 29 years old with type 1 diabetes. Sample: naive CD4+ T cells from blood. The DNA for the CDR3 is TGTGCCTGGAGTCCCCGACAGGGGGAAAAACTGTTTTTT. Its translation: CAWSPRQGEKLFF.